The present entry profiles one T cell receptor (beta chain) with its context. Its target antigen remains unknown. No clone much larger than this one lies a single base away; base qualities are absent. V is clipped by 3 bases and J by 8 bases, and the sequence between their germline boundaries is 16 bases long. CDR1 and CDR2 (MGHRA, YSYEKL) derive from the germline V gene. Including the terminal cysteine and phenylalanine, the CDR3 comprises 14 residues. Here the CDR3 DNA is all that survives: 42 bases in frame from base 1. Using the deep immunoSEQ assay, TCR CDR3 regions were amplified from genomic DNA by multiplex PCR. For each cell subset, the extracted genomic DNA was distributed evenly across all wells of several immunoSEQ 96-well plates, and each plate served as one replicate. For sorted subsets, about 200 ng genomic DNA, equal to some 30,000 T cell genomes, was loaded into each replicate PCR. Purified libraries were quantified with a Qubit 3.0 fluorometer, sized on a Bioanalyzer 2100, and re-quantified with the KAPA Library Quantification kit. Every immunoSEQ 96-well plate was sequenced on a separate single-read 150-cycle Illumina NextSeq 550 flow cell. The original pipeline was this. Because only junctional sequences without quality scores were contained in the immunoSEQ output, filtering matching that applied to full-length reads could not be performed. Sequences were annotated with PyIR, a Python wrapper for IgBLAST v1.9, using IMGT germline references to assign V/J genes and CDR3. Reads with weak V/J assignments (E-value above 1e-6), missing CDR3, stop codons, out-of-frame junctions, or ambiguous translated residues were removed. V3J clonotypes were defined as sequences sharing an identical inferred V gene, J gene, and CDR3 amino acid sequence. Percentage overlap between repertoires was computed as shared unique clonotypes divided by the size of the smaller repertoire. Repertoire richness was assessed with RTK rarefaction, the Chao1 estimator, and Recon v2.1 estimates of unobserved clonotypes. OLGA was used to compute generation probabilities for all TCRbeta clonotypes that the gDNA method yielded from several donors. Entries here come from immuneACCESS through TCRdb and include only in-frame sequences with V and J called. Some clones fail to appear in such tables; in the studies checked, an unresolved V gene covers under half of the shortfall, and the cause of the remainder is unknown. V, J and clone size were drawn from that table, and D and trimming were deduced from the DNA. The sample data list a few million clones, and 90% to 95% of these were observed just once. Together, the top ten hold 0.11% to 0.15% of the sample.

This sample is part of a study of shared clonotypes between healthy human individuals (TCRdb year 2020). For the study in its entirety: Three men and a couple of women, aged 18 to 49 years, made up the cohort. For each donor, CD4 naive and CD4 memory were each given three plates, CD8 naive was given two plates, and CD8 memory was given one plate. Blood TCR repertoires of a handful of healthy adults were deeply sequenced to estimate repertoire size and the extent of clonotype sharing between individuals. Different laboratories and diverse techniques were used to prepare libraries and sequence TCR repertoires, to increase sequencing depth and limit assay-specific biases. Leukapheresis yielded between about 0.94 and 8.9 billion PBMCs per donor. Summary of the overall study and its limitations: Pairwise subsampling led to the expectation that sequencing depth would affect the degree of clonotype sharing among donors. Across a handful of donors, around 5% of naive CD4, roughly 3.4% of naive CD8, 2% to 2.5% of memory CD4, and approximately 0.4% of memory CD8 clonotypes were shared. Even with the large sequencing depth, rarefaction of the sorted-subset datasets indicated that sequencing was incomplete. Because the study included only a small number of donors, the genetic and exposure-history diversity represented was limited. Sampling was restricted to blood, and TCR repertoires in tissues likely differ from the TCR repertoires found in blood. Compared with non-shared clonotypes, the clonotypes found in all four sorted-subset donors had higher generation probabilities. Naive subsets generally had larger estimated clonotype richness than memory subsets did.

Donors were healthy HIV-negative adults with no recently reported acute infections or vaccinations. All donors were Caucasian adults living in Nashville, Tennessee, USA. CD4+ T cells were enriched by magnetic negative selection; naive cells were then positively selected on CD45RA, and the negative fraction formed the memory subset. Blood was obtained by leukapheresis, after which PBMCs were separated by Ficoll-Histopaque density gradient centrifugation and cryopreserved in liquid nitrogen vapor phase. Analytical flow cytometry was used to check the purity and quantity of each magnetically sorted T cell population. Genomic DNA was isolated from every sorted fraction and measured by UV absorbance on a Nanodrop 2000c.

The sequenced material came from naive CD4+ T cells sorted from blood. The sample's cell subset or site, from its label and the paper: CD45RA+ positively selected. The chain was built from TRBV4-1 and TRBJ1-2; the D gene is perhaps TRBD1, from 6 matching bases. This TCR came from a man in his late teens or twenties in good health. For the CDR3, the sequence is CASSQEGTLGGYTF. The DNA reads TGCGCCAGCAGCCAGGAGGGGACATTGGGGGGCTACACCTTC.